Each of the 31 T cell receptor beta chains below was sequenced from the same sample in a study of cytotoxic CD8 clonotypes in ibrutinib-treated CLL. Sequencing used immunoSEQ multiplex PCR; TCRdb keeps in-frame clones, though not all of them. The table shows some 140,000 clones, with approximately 90% occurring only once. The source material was PBMCs, sampled after 12 months of ibrutinib treatment. The receptors here all came from a human donor with chronic lymphocytic leukemia.

A single count supports this clone. The rearrangement uses TRBV5-1 and TRBJ2-1; D is perhaps TRBD1 or TRBD2 (6 bases each). The germline V gene encodes CDR1 SGHRS and CDR2 YFSETQ. CDR3 length: 17 amino acids. Trimming shortened V by 2 bases and J by 0 bases, and 15 bases separated the two germline ends. The CDR3 DNA follows: TGCGCCAGCAGCTTTAGCCCGGGGGCAAGCTCCTACAATGAGCAGTTCTTC. This translates into CASSFSPGASSYNEQFF.

In this sample, this clone turned up once. The chain combines TRBV29-1 with TRBJ2-7; D is perhaps TRBD1 or TRBD2 (5 bases each). CDR1 and CDR2 (germline): SQVTM, ANQGSEA. The CDR3 has 12 residues. V was pared by 7 bases and J by 0 bases, with 10 bases between. For the CDR3, the DNA is TGCAGCGCCGGGGACCGCTCCTACGAGCAGTACTTC. It encodes CSAGDRSYEQYF.

V is TRBV7-6 and J is TRBJ1-5, with a tentative D call TRBD1 (6 bases). Trimming pared 0 bases from V and 4 bases from J, leaving 10 bases between. The CDR3 spans 15 residues. Germline V lookup: CDR1 SGHVS, CDR2 FNYEAQ. CDR3 sequence: CASSLAQGLNQPQHF. As DNA, the CDR3 is TGTGCCAGCAGCTTAGCGCAGGGGCTGAATCAGCCCCAGCATTTT.

This chain connects TRBV6-6 to TRBJ2-6, with D unclear. The CDR3 sequence is 10 residues long. V gave up 6 bases and J gave up 10 bases, with 4 bases separating them. CDR1 and CDR2 from the germline V gene are MNHNY and SVGAGI (reference sequence). The CDR3 coding sequence is TGTGCCAGCAGGGGGAACGTCCTGACTTTC. Its translation: CASRGNVLTF.

The chain carries TRBV5-1 and TRBJ2-5; D might be TRBD2 (5 bases). CDR3 length: 12 residues. Germline values: CDR1 SGHRS, CDR2 YFSETQ. Trimming stripped 4 bases from V and 4 bases from J, with 8 bases between. The chain's CDR3 is CASSEGSETQYF. CDR3 DNA: TGCGCCAGCAGCGAGGGTTCAGAGACCCAGTACTTC.

This clone appeared a few times. Other DNA sequences from this sample encode an identical CDR3 as well. DNA of the CDR3: TGTGCCAGCTCACCACCGGGGGGGAGCAATCAGCCCCAGCATTTT. Amino acid sequence: CASSPPGGSNQPQHF. The chain joins TRBV18 to TRBJ1-5, with D possibly being TRBD1 (5 bases). The CDR3 has 15 amino acids. Germline V gene lookup returns CDR1 KGHSH and CDR2 LQKENI. V was pared by 0 bases and J by 1 base, with 7 bases between.

This chain joins TRBV19 and TRBJ1-5; 12 nucleotides line up with TRBD1. V trimming: 5 bases; J trimming: 6 bases; junction bases outside the gene matches: 17. Germline V gives CDR1 LNHDA, CDR2 SQIVND (reference sequence). This CDR3 comprises 19 residues. The CDR3 reads CASSVGRLRDRGLFQPQHF. DNA of the CDR3: TGTGCCAGTAGTGTCGGACGCCTCCGGGACAGGGGGCTGTTTCAGCCCCAGCATTTT.

This chain uses TRBV11-2 with TRBJ1-1; a possible D gene is TRBD1 (6 bases). The germline V gene encodes CDR1 SGHAT and CDR2 FQNNGV. Trimming left V 1 base short and J 6 bases short, with 9 bases between. This CDR3 contains 13 residues. CDR3 DNA: TGTGCCAGCAGCTTAGTCGAGGGGGCTGAAGCTTTCTTT. As protein: CASSLVEGAEAFF.

V is TRBV9 and J is TRBJ2-1, with TRBD2 matching over 10 bases. The CDR3 length is 15 residues. The germline CDR1 and CDR2 sequences are SGDLS and YYNGEE. After removal of 0 bases from V and 10 bases from J, the junction contained 7 bases not matched to a gene. CDR3 protein: CASSVGVAGGLEQFF. CDR3 bases: TGTGCCAGCAGCGTAGGGGTAGCGGGGGGTTTGGAGCAGTTCTTC.

The chain joins TRBV7-9 to TRBJ2-2; the D is unclear. Trimming shortened V by 1 base and J by 9 bases, and 6 bases separated the two germline ends. Germline V gives CDR1 SEHNR, CDR2 FQNEAQ (reference sequence). CDR3 length equals 12 residues. The DNA for the CDR3 is TGTGCCAGCAGCTTAGGATTCCGGGAGCTGTTTTTT. It encodes CASSLGFRELFF.

The chain couples TRBV5-6 to TRBJ2-2; TRBD1 aligns across 8 bases. Germline values: CDR1 SGHDT, CDR2 YYEEEE. The junction had 9 bases not matched to a gene; V was cut back by 4 bases and J by 4 bases. The CDR3 contains 16 residues. The chain's CDR3 is CASSPTEDRATGELFF. CDR3 sequence (DNA): TGTGCCAGCAGCCCCACAGAGGACAGGGCCACCGGGGAGCTGTTTTTT.

The gene calls are TRBV28 and TRBJ2-1; D is undetermined. CDR1 is MDHEN and CDR2 is SYDVKM in the germline V gene. The CDR3 length is 12 residues. V shed 6 bases and J shed 9 bases, with 12 bases lying between them. For the CDR3, the DNA is TGTGCCAGCAGCCCTACAATCTCTGAGCAGTTCTTC. It codes for CASSPTISEQFF. Supplemented by reference TRBV28 and TRBJ2-1, the full variable domain reads DVKVTQSSRYLVKRTGEKVFLECVQDMDHENMFWYRQDPGLGLRLIYFSYDVKMKEKGDIPEGYSVSREKKERFSLILESASTNQTSMYLCASSPTISEQFFGPGTRLTVL.

The V gene is TRBV18, the J gene TRBJ2-6; 13 nucleotides match TRBD2. The CDR3 loop spans 19 amino acids. J lost 0 bases, V lost 3 bases, and 5 bases had no gene match. Germline V gives CDR1 KGHSH, CDR2 LQKENI. The DNA for the CDR3 is TGTGCCAGCTCACCCGCGGGACTAGCGGGGAGCTCTGGGGCCAACGTCCTGACTTTC. This gives the protein CASSPAGLAGSSGANVLTF.

In this sample, this clone turned up once. The chain recombines TRBV19 with TRBJ2-1; no clear D. The germline CDR1 and CDR2 sequences are LNHDA and SQIVND (reference sequence). The CDR3 contains 17 residues. Trimming shortened V by 0 bases and J by 0 bases, and 12 bases separated the two germline ends. This CDR3 reads CASSIDSTRFSYNEQFF. DNA of the CDR3: TGTGCCAGTAGTATAGACTCGACAAGATTCTCCTACAATGAGCAGTTCTTC.

The genes are TRBV5-4 and TRBJ2-1; maybe TRBD1 (6 bases). This CDR3 contains 16 residues. V lost 4 bases and J lost 7, with 21 bases in between. Germline V CDR1 and CDR2: SGHNT, YYREEE (reference sequence). The CDR3 DNA reads TGTGCCAGCAGCCAAGAGGGACACCTTGGTGAGAATGAGCAGTTCTTC. Its protein product is CASSQEGHLGENEQFF.

This rearrangement joins TRBV7-6 to TRBJ2-1; a possible D gene is TRBD1 (5 bases). The CDR3 has 13 amino acids. Germline CDR1 reads SGHVS; CDR2 reads FNYEAQ. Trimming removed 3 bases from V and 9 bases from J, with 12 bases in between. The CDR3 protein is CASSFRQNGEQFF. In nucleotides, the CDR3 is TGTGCCAGCAGCTTCCGACAGAACGGTGAGCAGTTCTTC.

The V and J genes are TRBV6-5 and TRBJ1-5; D remains ambiguous. Germline assignment: CDR1 MNHEY and CDR2 SVGAGI. The CDR3 has 15 residues. Between the trimmed V and J ends, which lost 5 bases and 3 bases, there was a span of 14 bases. CDR3 loop: CASSKNRAFNQPQHF. CDR3 bases: TGTGCCAGCAGTAAAAACCGGGCCTTCAATCAGCCCCAGCATTTT.

CDR3 region: CSVKPGETQYF. DNA of the CDR3: TGCAGCGTTAAACCTGGAGAGACCCAGTACTTC. This chain connects TRBV29-1 to TRBJ2-5; no definite D call. Germline assignment: CDR1 SQVTM and CDR2 ANQGSEA. CDR3 length: 11 residues. V gave up 5 bases and J gave up 4 bases, with 8 bases separating them.

This clone occurred once. The chain has TRBV9 and TRBJ2-1; 9 nucleotides match TRBD2. Per the germline V gene, CDR1 is SGDLS and CDR2 is YYNGEE. The CDR3 totals 15 residues. V trimming: 4 bases; J trimming: 3 bases; junction bases outside the gene matches: 5. DNA of the CDR3: TGTGCCAGCAGCTATCCTAGCGGGGTCTACAATGAGCAGTTCTTC. Amino acid sequence: CASSYPSGVYNEQFF.

This sequence joins TRBV28 and TRBJ1-1; no clear D. The V end lost 6 bases, the J end lost 0 bases, and 14 bases lay between the germline ends. CDR3 length equals 15 residues. CDR1 and CDR2 (germline): MDHEN, SYDVKM. CDR3 in amino acids: CASRETAKMNTEAFF. The CDR3 region has the DNA TGTGCCAGCAGAGAGACGGCTAAGATGAACACTGAAGCTTTCTTT.

The V and J genes are TRBV28 and TRBJ1-5, with 7 nucleotides matching TRBD1. Per the germline V gene, CDR1 is MDHEN and CDR2 is SYDVKM. V dropped 6 bases and J dropped 4; count of bases not matched to a gene: 12. CDR3 length equals 16 residues. The CDR3 loop is CASRTWDRGGNQPQHF. The CDR3 DNA is TGTGCCAGCAGAACCTGGGACAGAGGGGGTAATCAGCCCCAGCATTTT.

The chain recombines TRBV28 with TRBJ2-7; a possible D gene is TRBD2 (6 bases). The germline V gene has CDR1 MDHEN and CDR2 SYDVKM. The CDR3 loop spans 15 amino acids. V gave up 5 bases and J gave up 7 bases, with 21 bases separating them. The CDR3 region has the DNA TGTGCCAGCAGTACACCCCGGAGGGCCTCTAGGGAGCAGTACTTC. This codes for CASSTPRRASREQYF.

The chain joins TRBV21-1 to TRBJ1-4; the table gives TRBD1 as D, unverified against the DNA. TRBV21-1 is classified as a pseudogene. This CDR3 has 20 amino acids. The CDR3 coding sequence is TGTGCCAGCATCATATTAGGCCCGGTCGAAGGGACAGGGCCTAATGAAAAACTGTTTTTT. Amino acids: CASIILGPVEGTGPNEKLFF.

V gene TRBV5-1 combines with J gene TRBJ2-1; D gene uncertain. This CDR3 region has 13 residues. Germline CDR1 and CDR2: SGHRS and YFSETQ. Trimming shortened V by 4 bases and J by 8 bases, and 13 bases separated the two germline ends. The chain's CDR3 is CASSPASGDEQFF. CDR3 DNA: TGCGCCAGCAGCCCGGCGTCCGGAGATGAGCAGTTCTTC.

Comments on this clone: Within the sample, other DNA sequences also encode this same CDR3. The rearrangement joins TRBV9 to TRBJ2-7; D not resolved. The CDR3 loop spans 12 amino acids. Germline V gives CDR1 SGDLS, CDR2 YYNGEE. V lost 0 bases to trimming and J lost 3 bases, with 4 bases between them. CDR3 loop: CASSVDSYEQYF. The DNA of the CDR3 is TGTGCCAGCAGCGTAGATAGCTACGAGCAGTACTTC.

A word on this clone: Other DNA sequences in the same sample also yield this CDR3. The CDR3 loop reads CASSQDRGEQFF. The CDR3 bases are TGCGCCAGCAGCCAAGATCGAGGGGAGCAGTTCTTC. The V call is TRBV4-1, the J call TRBJ2-1, with a tentative D call TRBD2 (5 bases). This CDR3 has 12 residues. V was shortened by 0 bases and J by 10 bases, with 7 bases between the two germline ends. Germline lookup yields CDR1 MGHRA and CDR2 YSYEKL.

The chain combines TRBV5-6 with TRBJ1-2, with D possibly being TRBD1 (6 bases). Germline V gene lookup returns CDR1 SGHDT and CDR2 YYEEEE. The CDR3 has 13 amino acids. Trimming removed 0 bases at V and 6 bases at J, with 9 bases between. The CDR3: CASSLGDNDGYTF. The CDR3 DNA reads as TGTGCCAGCAGCTTGGGGGACAACGATGGCTACACCTTC.

V usage is TRBV28 and J usage is TRBJ2-7, with TRBD2 matching 14 bases. Germline V lookup: CDR1 MDHEN, CDR2 SYDVKM. The V and J ends lost 8 bases and 3 bases, in that order; junction bases with no gene match: 6. This CDR3 contains 15 residues. The CDR3 reads CASGTSGSFSYEQYF. The DNA of the CDR3 is TGTGCCAGCGGGACTAGCGGGAGTTTTAGCTACGAGCAGTACTTC.

The count of this clone is one. The chain joins TRBV14 to TRBJ2-3; a possible D gene is TRBD2 (5 bases). The CDR3 sequence is 12 residues long. Per germline, CDR1 SGHDN and CDR2 FVKESK. V was cut by 4 bases and J by 6 bases, with 8 bases left in between. The CDR3 loop is CASSRRGDTQYF. For the CDR3, the DNA is TGTGCCAGCAGCCGGCGAGGGGATACGCAGTATTTT.

The rearrangement uses TRBV14 and TRBJ2-1; unclear D gene. CDR3 length: 14 residues. V lost 7 bases and J 2 bases, leaving 12 bases between the germline ends. Per germline, CDR1 SGHDN and CDR2 FVKESK. The CDR3 DNA is TGTGCCAGCACCTGGGTAGAAGCCTACAATGAGCAGTTCTTC. Translated: CASTWVEAYNEQFF.

This sequence joins TRBV27 and TRBJ2-1; D is ambiguous. The CDR3 has 13 residues. The V end lost 2 bases, the J end lost 9 bases, and 11 bases lay between the germline ends. Germline V CDR1 and CDR2: MNHEY, SMNVEV (reference sequence). CDR3 residues: CASSLNSFLEQFF. DNA for the CDR3: TGTGCCAGCAGTTTAAACAGCTTCCTTGAGCAGTTCTTC.